This TCR beta chain emerged from a study of PD-L1 blockade in urothelial cancer. For the study at large: Researchers looked at the blood 3 weeks (second dose) and 6 weeks after treatment began. Findings and limits, study-wide: It was durable-benefit patients whose tumor-associated blood clones expanded more at 3 weeks.

Time point here: pretreatment peripheral blood. The authors spiked synthetic TCR analog templates into each PCR. TCRdb's table, derived via immunoSEQ multiplex PCR, lists solely in-frame clones and lacks some. Of under 40,000 clones in the sample, approximately 85% were seen once. Of note for this clone: Its antigen is currently unknown.

Germline-derived CDR1 and CDR2 are SGHTA and FQGTGA. After removal of 3 bases from V and 8 bases from J, the junction contained 7 bases not matched to a gene. The CDR3 has 14 amino acids. This TCR derives from a man in his fifties or sixties with urothelial cancer. The material sequenced was PBMCs, taken around atezolizumab (anti-PD-L1) treatment. The chain has TRBV7-3 and TRBJ2-1; 7 bases are shared with TRBD2. The CDR3 here is CASSLLTSSDEQFF. CDR3 bases: TGTGCCAGCAGCTTGCTGACTAGCTCCGATGAGCAGTTCTTC. Variable domain in full (rest from reference TRBV7-3 and TRBJ2-1): GAGVSQTPSNKVTEKGKYVELRCDPISGHTALYWYRQSLGQGPEFLIYFQGTGAADDSGLPNDRFFAVRPEGSVSTLKIQRTERGDSAVYLCASSLLTSSDEQFFGPGTRLTVL.